These T cell receptor beta chains were read from a single sample in a study of PD-1 blockade in classical Hodgkin lymphoma. Using immunoSEQ multiplex PCR, the repertoire was profiled, and TCRdb retains in-frame clones only, with some absent. Among some 64,000 clones, around 91% were seen once, and the ten largest hold 15%. The sample here was peripheral blood mononuclear cells (PBMCs), taken at baseline. The receptors were gathered from a human donor with classical Hodgkin lymphoma. Each CDR3 is given with its conserved first and last residue. The D gene is left open where the match is weak. Part of the rows lack a size; the others show once, few, many or a class for expanded clones.

>TRBV6-6|once|TRBD2|TRBJ2-1
CASSRGAYNEQFF
TGTGCCAGCAGTCGGGGGGCCTACAATGAGCAGTTCTTC
>TRBV27|NA|NA|TRBJ1-6
CASSLRGYNSPLHF
TGTGCCAGCAGTTTACGGGGCTATAATTCACCCCTCCACTTT
>TRBV10-3|NA|TRBD2|TRBJ2-2
CATGGGTGELFF
TGTGCCACCGGCGGGGGCACCGGGGAGCTGTTTTTT
>TRBV6-5|NA|TRBD1|TRBJ1-2
CASSEYRGGGYTF
TGTGCCAGCAGTGAATACAGGGGAGGGGGCTACACCTTC
>TRBV9|NA|TRBD1|TRBJ2-2
CASHGGDRGHPTGELFF
TGTGCCAGCCATGGCGGGGACAGGGGGCACCCGACCGGGGAGCTGTTTTTT
>TRBV5-6|NA|NA|TRBJ1-5
CASSLAVDGRAGNQPQHF
TGTGCCAGCAGCTTGGCCGTAGATGGCAGGGCGGGCAATCAGCCCCAGCATTTT
>TRBV6-1|NA|NA|TRBJ1-5
CASSTLDGGNQPQHF
TGTGCCAGCAGTACCCTCGACGGCGGCAATCAGCCCCAGCATTTT
>TRBV5-1|NA|NA|TRBJ1-3
CASSPGLRPSGNTIYF
TGCGCCAGCAGCCCGGGTTTAAGGCCCTCTGGAAACACCATATATTTT
>TRBV18|once|TRBD1|TRBJ2-3
CASSPLRTGHTTDTQYF
TGTGCCAGCTCACCACTTAGGACAGGACACACCACAGATACGCAGTATTTT
>TRBV6-4|few|NA|TRBJ1-4
CASSTGAGEKLFF
TGTGCCAGCAGTACCGGAGCGGGGGAAAAACTGTTTTTT
>TRBV2|once|TRBD1|TRBJ2-2
CASSSQGAASGELFF
TGTGCCAGCAGTTCACAGGGGGCGGCTTCCGGGGAGCTGTTTTTT
>TRBV12-5|NA|NA|TRBJ2-5
CASGSGSTETQYF
TGTGCTAGTGGTTCCGGGAGCACAGAGACCCAGTACTTC
>TRBV7-2|NA|NA|TRBJ1-3
CASSLNKISGNTIYF
TGTGCCAGCAGCTTAAACAAGATCTCTGGAAACACCATATATTTT
>TRBV6-6|NA|NA|TRBJ1-2
CASSNPGRNYGYTF
TGTGCCAGCAGCAACCCAGGGAGGAACTATGGCTACACCTTC
>TRBV5-1|NA|TRBD1|TRBJ2-3
CASSPGTGRTDTQYF
TGCGCCAGCAGCCCCGGGACAGGGAGAACAGATACGCAGTATTTT
>TRBV14|NA|NA|TRBJ1-2
CASSQDPGNYGYTF
TGTGCCAGCAGCCAAGACCCGGGCAACTATGGCTACACCTTC
>TRBV30|NA|TRBD1|TRBJ2-1
CAWGRPGQGPYNEQFF
TGTGCCTGGGGACGTCCGGGACAGGGTCCGTACAATGAGCAGTTCTTC